This TCR beta chain was documented in a study of cytomegalovirus exposure and HLA in healthy donors. The assay was immunoSEQ multiplex PCR, and TCRdb's table has in-frame clones only and misses some. Of about 76,000 clones listed, about 94% were seen once; the top ten hold about 1.6%. With V trimmed by 2 bases and J by 0 bases, 1 base remained unmatched. This CDR3 comprises 15 residues. CDR1 is SEHNR, CDR2 FQNEAQ, per germline (reference sequence). The sequenced sample consisted of PBMCs. The chain joins TRBV7-9 to TRBJ2-1, with 7 bases that match TRBD2. The receptor was isolated from a man aged 18 to 29 in good health and CMV-seropositive. The CDR3 DNA sequence: TGTGCCAGCAGCTTAAGCGGGGCCTCCTACAATGAGCAGTTCTTC. Its protein is CASSLSGASYNEQFF.